The 15 T cell receptor beta chains below come from one sample, sequenced in a study of T cells in Graves' hyperthyroidism and ophthalmopathy. Regions amplified from RNA transcripts were the TCR beta CDR3 regions. The HTBI primer set served for first-round RT-PCR of the TCR CDR3. TCRdb re-derived calls from the multiplex PCR reads in MiXCR, one entry per CDR3 protein. The sample includes fewer than 400,000 distinct CDR3 sequences, approximately 16% of them seen just once. Sequencing used blood. All receptors come from a man aged 30 to 45 with Graves' hyperthyroidism.

The CDR3 DNA sequence: TGTGCCAGCAGTTATACCCCATTCCCCGACAGGGGCACTGAAGCTTTCTTT. Translation: CASSYTPFPDRGTEAFF. The V and J genes are TRBV6-5 and TRBJ1-1; the match to TRBD1 covers 8 bases. Looked up from germline, CDR1 is MNHEY and CDR2 is SVGAGI. The CDR3 sequence is 17 residues long. The V gene end was trimmed by 3 bases and the J gene end by 4 bases; junction bases not matched to a gene: 13.

This clonotype was detected ten times or more. The V and J genes are TRBV2 and TRBJ2-2; no reliable D call. Looked up from germline, CDR1 is SNHLY and CDR2 is FYNNEI. The length of the CDR3 is 13 residues. Between the trimmed V and J ends, which lost 0 bases and 7 bases, there was a span of 6 bases. The CDR3 DNA is TGTGCCAGCAGTGAAGCAGTGATCGGGGAGCTGTTTTTT. This translates into CASSEAVIGELFF.

Points on this clonotype: A read error may explain this, as a much larger clone is one base away. Because it lacks the conserved phenylalanine or tryptophan at the end, this CDR3 is likely a read error. The chain carries TRBV10-1 and TRBJ2-7, with TRBD2 matching 10 bases. The germline V gene encodes CDR1 WNHNN and CDR2 SYGVQD (reference sequence). V was clipped by 5 bases and J by 0 bases; unmatched bases: 1. The CDR3 is 14 residues long. CDR3 DNA: TGCGCCAGCAGTTCTAGCGGGAGCTCCTACGAGCAGTACTCC. Its protein is CASSSSGSSYEQYS.

The chain employs TRBV12-3 or TRBV12-4 and TRBJ2-1; perhaps TRBD2 as D (6 bases). The CDR3 loop spans 13 amino acids. V was pared by 3 bases and J by 10 bases, with 13 bases between. The CDR3 DNA reads TGTGCCAGCAGTTTGGGGGGAGCGGACGAGCAGTTCTTC. Residues: CASSLGGADEQFF.

There are a few counts of this clonotype. This chain links TRBV7-9 with TRBJ2-7; tentative D call: TRBD2 (5 bases). Germline loops: CDR1 SEHNR, CDR2 FQNEAQ (reference sequence). V lost 4 bases, J lost 6 bases, and 19 bases lay in between. The CDR3 has 15 amino acids. The CDR3 sequence: CASSSEGALDPEQYF. The CDR3 nucleotides are TGTGCCAGCAGCTCCGAGGGAGCCCTAGACCCCGAGCAGTACTTC.

This clonotype showed up just a few times. This sequence joins TRBV7-3 and TRBJ2-3, with TRBD1 matching 7 bases. In germline, CDR1 is SGHTA, CDR2 FQGTGA. V lost 5 bases, J lost 6 bases, and 8 bases stayed unmatched. CDR3 size: 14 residues. CDR3 in DNA: TGTGCCAGCAGCGCACAGGGGACCCACGATACGCAGTATTTT. This encodes CASSAQGTHDTQYF.

The sample holds a few counts of this clonotype. The V and J genes are TRBV3-1 and TRBJ1-2; 12 bases are shared with TRBD1. The V segment lost 1 base and the J segment 2 bases; nucleotides outside the gene matches: 8. The CDR3 consists of 18 residues. CDR1 is LGHDT, CDR2 YNNKEL, per germline (reference sequence). The CDR3 loop reads CASSQGPGQGAQNYGYTF. CDR3 nucleotides: TGTGCCAGCAGCCAAGGTCCGGGACAGGGGGCGCAGAACTATGGCTACACCTTC.

This clonotype was seen many times. This rearrangement joins TRBV20-1 to TRBJ2-1, with TRBD1 matching over 10 bases. The CDR3 runs 12 residues. After removal of 7 bases from V and 8 bases from J, the junction contained 5 bases not matched to a gene. Germline lookup yields CDR1 DFQATT and CDR2 SNEGSKA (reference sequence). The DNA for the CDR3 is TGCAGTGTTGGACAGGGGGTTTATGAGCAGTTCTTC. Amino acid sequence: CSVGQGVYEQFF.

This clonotype came up a few times. This chain connects TRBV12-3 or TRBV12-4 to TRBJ2-7, with TRBD1 matching 7 bases. CDR3 length equals 12 residues. Losses at the gene ends were 5 bases for V and 6 bases for J; bases not matched to a gene: 4. CDR3 DNA sequence: TGTGCCAGCAGTATTACAGGGGTCGAGCAGTACTTC. It specifies CASSITGVEQYF.

Ten or more counts support this clonotype. The chain couples TRBV6-1 to TRBJ2-7; D not certain. The CDR3 totals 13 residues. Germline values: CDR1 MNHNS, CDR2 SASEGT. V dropped 8 bases and J dropped 7 bases, with 18 bases sitting between them. CDR3 bases: TGTGCCAGCTACAAGGCGGTACCGGAGGAGCAGTACTTC. Translating gives CASYKAVPEEQYF.

This clonotype was observed a handful of times. The chain links TRBV6-1 to TRBJ2-3; 9 nucleotides align to TRBD2. V dropped 7 bases and J dropped 4; count of bases not matched to a gene: 3. The CDR3 is 13 amino acids. From germline, CDR1 is MNHNS and CDR2 SASEGT. DNA of the CDR3: TGTGCCAGCAAGGCGGGAGGGCCAGATACGCAGTATTTT. Amino acids: CASKAGGPDTQYF.

This clonotype has ten or more counts. The rearrangement joins TRBV7-2 to TRBJ2-1; 10 positions agree with TRBD2. The CDR3 is 16 residues long. V lost 5 bases to trimming and J lost 5 bases; unmatched junction nucleotides: 9. The germline CDR1 and CDR2 sequences are SGHTA and FQGNSA. CDR3 protein: CASSPVSGRGNNEQFF. In nucleotides, the CDR3 is TGTGCCAGCAGCCCAGTCAGCGGGAGGGGCAACAATGAGCAGTTCTTC.

This clonotype was seen ten or more times. The genes are TRBV11-2 and TRBJ1-3; D may be TRBD1 (6 bases). Germline-derived CDR1 and CDR2 are SGHAT and FQNNGV. V gave up 5 bases and J gave up 8 bases, with 10 bases separating them. This CDR3 is built from 12 residues. The CDR3 loop is CASSLGGDTIYF. CDR3 in DNA: TGTGCCAGCAGCCTAGGGGGTGACACCATATATTTT.

The CDR3 DNA reads TGTGCCAGCAGGCCCGCAGGGGCAGATGGCTACACCTTC. This translates into CASRPAGADGYTF. The V and J genes are TRBV6-1 and TRBJ1-2; a weak D match, TRBD1 (6 bases). This CDR3 region has 13 residues. V gave up 6 bases and J gave up 6 bases, with 14 bases separating them. In germline, CDR1 is MNHNS, CDR2 SASEGT.

The chain employs TRBV20-1 and TRBJ1-2; 7 bases line up with TRBD1. V lost 3 bases to trimming and J lost 7 bases; unmatched junction nucleotides: 11. The CDR3 runs to 14 residues. Per germline, CDR1 DFQATT and CDR2 SNEGSKA (reference sequence). The CDR3 DNA reads TGCAGTGCTAGGAGCCAGGGCCAGGGGGGTGGCTACACCTTC. The encoded protein is CSARSQGQGGGYTF.